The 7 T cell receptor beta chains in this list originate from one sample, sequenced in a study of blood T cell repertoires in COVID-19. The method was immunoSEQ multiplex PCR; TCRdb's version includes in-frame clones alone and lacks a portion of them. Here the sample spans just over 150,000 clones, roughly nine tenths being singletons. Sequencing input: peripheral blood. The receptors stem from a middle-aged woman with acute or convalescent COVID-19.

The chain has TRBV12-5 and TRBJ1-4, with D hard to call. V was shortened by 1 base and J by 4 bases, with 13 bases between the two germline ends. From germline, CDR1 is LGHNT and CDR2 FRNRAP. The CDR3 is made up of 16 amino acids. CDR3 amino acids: CASGLARGSLNEKLFF. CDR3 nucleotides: TGTGCTAGTGGTTTGGCGCGGGGAAGTCTTAATGAAAAACTGTTTTTT.

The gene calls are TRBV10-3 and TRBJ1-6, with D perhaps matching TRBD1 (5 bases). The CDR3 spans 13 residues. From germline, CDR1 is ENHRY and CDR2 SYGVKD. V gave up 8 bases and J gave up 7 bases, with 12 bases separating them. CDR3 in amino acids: CAIQAGENSPLHF. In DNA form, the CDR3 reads TGTGCCATCCAGGCGGGGGAAAATTCACCCCTCCACTTT.

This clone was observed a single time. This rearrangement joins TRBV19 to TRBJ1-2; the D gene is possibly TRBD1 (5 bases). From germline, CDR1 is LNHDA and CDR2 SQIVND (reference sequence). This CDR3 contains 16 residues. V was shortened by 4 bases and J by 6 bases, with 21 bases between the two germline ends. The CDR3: CASSRAHKGVIDGYTF. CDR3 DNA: TGTGCCAGTAGTAGGGCCCATAAAGGGGTGATCGATGGCTACACCTTC.

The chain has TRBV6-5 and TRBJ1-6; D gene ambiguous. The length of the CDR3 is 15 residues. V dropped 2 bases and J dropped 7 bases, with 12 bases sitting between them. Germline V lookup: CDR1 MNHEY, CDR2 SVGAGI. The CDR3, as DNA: TGTGCCAGCAGTTACCGGGGTGGCGGGAATTCACCCCTCCACTTT. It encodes CASSYRGGGNSPLHF.

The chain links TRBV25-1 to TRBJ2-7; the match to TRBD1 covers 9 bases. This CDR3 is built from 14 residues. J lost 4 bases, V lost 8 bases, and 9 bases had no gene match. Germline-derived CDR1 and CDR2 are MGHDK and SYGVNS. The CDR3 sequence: CASSEGTGHYEQYF. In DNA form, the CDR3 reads TGTGCCAGCTCTGAAGGGACAGGGCATTACGAGCAGTACTTC.

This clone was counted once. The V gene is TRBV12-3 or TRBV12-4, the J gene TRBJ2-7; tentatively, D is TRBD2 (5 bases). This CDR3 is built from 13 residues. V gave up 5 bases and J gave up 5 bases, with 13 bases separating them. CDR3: CASSRRTGNEQYF. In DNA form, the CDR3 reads TGTGCCAGCAGTAGGCGTACGGGGAACGAGCAGTACTTC.

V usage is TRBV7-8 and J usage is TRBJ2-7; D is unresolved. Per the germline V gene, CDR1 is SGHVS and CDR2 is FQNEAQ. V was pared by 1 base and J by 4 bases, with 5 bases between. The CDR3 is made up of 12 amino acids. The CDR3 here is CASSLVPYEQYF. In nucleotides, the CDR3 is TGTGCCAGCAGCTTAGTCCCATACGAGCAGTACTTC.